These T cell receptor beta chains were read from a single sample in a study of blood T cell repertoires in COVID-19. Repertoires were generated with immunoSEQ multiplex PCR, while TCRdb's copy carries only in-frame clones and drops some. The sample consists of roughly 250,000 clones, 65% to 80% of them appearing once. Sequencing was done on a sample of peripheral blood. These receptors were taken from a woman aged 40 to 49 with active or convalescent COVID-19. Both conserved end residues are trimmed from each CDR3. The order of the fields is D gene, J gene, V gene, CDR3 protein. D genes are given only for firm matches.

d_gene: TRBD1
j_gene: TRBJ1-5
v_gene: TRBV28
CDR3aa: ASRRTGDQPQH

d_gene: .
j_gene: TRBJ1-6
v_gene: TRBV9
CDR3aa: ASSVGEGSPLH

d_gene: TRBD1
j_gene: TRBJ2-3
v_gene: TRBV18
CDR3aa: ASSPATGRADTQY

d_gene: TRBD1
j_gene: TRBJ1-2
v_gene: TRBV27
CDR3aa: ASSSYGTGTNYGYT

d_gene: TRBD1
j_gene: TRBJ1-2
v_gene: TRBV28
CDR3aa: ASSGTGGYYGYT

d_gene: .
j_gene: TRBJ1-2
v_gene: TRBV19
CDR3aa: ARRRVLDSPLGGYT

d_gene: .
j_gene: TRBJ2-3
v_gene: TRBV9
CDR3aa: ASSVGGSADTQY

d_gene: TRBD1
j_gene: TRBJ1-4
v_gene: TRBV27
CDR3aa: ASRTGGDEKLF

d_gene: .
j_gene: TRBJ2-2
v_gene: TRBV11-2
CDR3aa: ASSLDTGELF

d_gene: .
j_gene: TRBJ1-2
v_gene: TRBV5-6
CDR3aa: ASSFGQLNYGYT

d_gene: .
j_gene: TRBJ1-5
v_gene: TRBV18
CDR3aa: ASPFSGGAGPQH

d_gene: .
j_gene: TRBJ1-5
v_gene: TRBV5-5
CDR3aa: ASSLAGRGSNQPQH

d_gene: .
j_gene: TRBJ2-5
v_gene: TRBV5-5
CDR3aa: ASSYDSNQETQY

d_gene: .
j_gene: TRBJ1-1
v_gene: TRBV5-4
CDR3aa: ASSGQMNTEAF

d_gene: TRBD2
j_gene: TRBJ2-3
v_gene: TRBV18
CDR3aa: ASSPTSGGPMNTQY

d_gene: TRBD2
j_gene: TRBJ2-2
v_gene: TRBV4-2
CDR3aa: ASSQDLAGVYTGELF

d_gene: TRBD1
j_gene: TRBJ1-2
v_gene: TRBV10-3
CDR3aa: AINGQGVGYT

d_gene: TRBD1
j_gene: TRBJ1-6
v_gene: TRBV7-2
CDR3aa: ASSLGQGVPRLNSPLH

d_gene: TRBD2
j_gene: TRBJ2-3
v_gene: TRBV30
CDR3aa: AWRGIAGYSTHTQY

d_gene: TRBD1
j_gene: TRBJ1-4
v_gene: TRBV28
CDR3aa: ASSPPQGTNEKLF

d_gene: TRBD1
j_gene: TRBJ2-7
v_gene: TRBV24-1
CDR3aa: ATSDPGTGAYEQY

d_gene: TRBD2
j_gene: TRBJ2-1
v_gene: TRBV3-1/TRBV3-2
CDR3aa: ASSQVSGGATHEQF

d_gene: TRBD1
j_gene: TRBJ1-1
v_gene: TRBV6-4
CDR3aa: ASSRRGDTEAF

d_gene: TRBD1
j_gene: TRBJ1-4
v_gene: TRBV6-6
CDR3aa: ASSYKPGGLSEKLF

d_gene: .
j_gene: TRBJ2-3
v_gene: TRBV11-2
CDR3aa: ASSQAYTQY

d_gene: TRBD1
j_gene: TRBJ1-1
v_gene: TRBV12-5
CDR3aa: ASGLGGDTEAF

d_gene: TRBD1
j_gene: TRBJ1-1
v_gene: TRBV6-2/TRBV6-3
CDR3aa: ASSYPDRAFGSTEAF

d_gene: TRBD2
j_gene: TRBJ2-5
v_gene: TRBV5-4
CDR3aa: AARGLAEETQY

d_gene: .
j_gene: TRBJ1-1
v_gene: TRBV7-9
CDR3aa: ASSLDGGDTEAF

d_gene: TRBD1
j_gene: TRBJ1-2
v_gene: TRBV11-2
CDR3aa: ASSFYSGGAGYT

d_gene: .
j_gene: TRBJ2-2
v_gene: TRBV5-1
CDR3aa: ASSLDRAAGELF

d_gene: TRBD1
j_gene: TRBJ1-4
v_gene: TRBV5-6
CDR3aa: ASSLAGTGREKLF

d_gene: TRBD1
j_gene: TRBJ1-1
v_gene: TRBV11-2
CDR3aa: ASSLTGTGGTEAF

d_gene: TRBD1
j_gene: TRBJ1-1
v_gene: TRBV3-1/TRBV3-2
CDR3aa: ASSQEGDRGLNTEAF

d_gene: .
j_gene: TRBJ2-3
v_gene: TRBV7-3
CDR3aa: ASSFMGPPRDTQY

d_gene: .
j_gene: TRBJ1-4
v_gene: TRBV4-1
CDR3aa: ASSQDGGGYEKLF

d_gene: .
j_gene: TRBJ1-2
v_gene: TRBV2
CDR3aa: ARDPGGGGYT

d_gene: TRBD1
j_gene: TRBJ1-6
v_gene: TRBV14
CDR3aa: ASPHGPGQGNSPLH

d_gene: TRBD2
j_gene: TRBJ2-3
v_gene: TRBV9
CDR3aa: ASSVGGSSRDTQY

d_gene: .
j_gene: TRBJ2-3
v_gene: TRBV3-1/TRBV3-2
CDR3aa: ASSRSFQGSFTDTQY

d_gene: .
j_gene: TRBJ1-6
v_gene: TRBV9
CDR3aa: ASSERSGSSYNSPLH

d_gene: TRBD1
j_gene: TRBJ1-4
v_gene: TRBV19
CDR3aa: ASSQNRQGEGDEKLF

d_gene: .
j_gene: TRBJ2-1
v_gene: TRBV6-6
CDR3aa: ASSPYGNEQF

d_gene: TRBD1
j_gene: TRBJ2-6
v_gene: TRBV3-1/TRBV3-2
CDR3aa: ASSTGQGVPLSGANVLT

d_gene: TRBD2
j_gene: TRBJ2-3
v_gene: TRBV28
CDR3aa: ASSAARTSGTDTQY

d_gene: .
j_gene: TRBJ1-1
v_gene: TRBV19
CDR3aa: ASSIGQPVMNTEAF

d_gene: TRBD1
j_gene: TRBJ1-5
v_gene: TRBV28
CDR3aa: ASLLTGGRDSNQPQH